This TCR beta chain was sequenced during a study of shared clonotypes between healthy human individuals. Across the whole study: Donors consisted of a couple of women and a few men between 18 and 49. Study-wide findings and caveats: It was only blood that was sampled, and tissue repertoires likely differ.

TCRdb keeps only in-frame clones here, not all; method: immunoSEQ multiplex PCR. The sample contains approximately 440,000 clones, roughly 80% of which appear only once. With respect to this clone: Its antigen remains unidentified.

Germline loops: CDR1 MNHEY, CDR2 SMNVEV (reference sequence). V shed 5 bases, J shed 7 bases, and the junction held 5 bases outside the gene matches. This CDR3 region has 13 residues. V gene TRBV27 combines with J gene TRBJ1-2; 9 bases map to TRBD1. The clonotype originates from a woman aged 40 to 50 in good health. Some clones in this sample may be carry-over from other donors' samples. What was sequenced was PBMCs. The CDR3 sequence: CASSRGQGFGYTF. The CDR3 DNA reads as TGTGCCAGCAGTCGGGGACAGGGCTTTGGCTACACCTTC.